This note documents a single T cell receptor beta chain sequence. Profiled with immunoSEQ multiplex PCR; TCRdb holds only in-frame clones, not every one. The sample comprises roughly 67,000 clones, 70% to 90% of which are singletons, and about 0.25% rests with the top ten. V lost 6 bases and J 6 bases, leaving 18 bases between the germline ends. CDR3 length: 16 residues. The germline V gene has CDR1 LGHNA and CDR2 YNFKEQ. The data belong to a study of OX40 agonist ivuxolimab in advanced cancers. Study background: Aged roughly 23 to 90 with a mean of roughly 65 years, they were under 85% male. Checkpoint inhibitors had been given previously to 35% to 50% of patients.

The TCR sequence derives from an adult with an advanced solid tumor such as melanoma, head and neck, liver or kidney cancer. This material consisted of CD4+ or CD8+ T cells sorted from blood, taken in a trial of the OX40 agonist ivuxolimab. The chain has TRBV4-2 and TRBJ1-6, with D possibly matching TRBD1 (5 bases). The CDR3 sequence is CASSLTGGLLNSPLHF. The CDR3 DNA reads TGTGCCAGCAGTCTCACAGGTGGGCTCCTTAATTCACCCCTCCACTTT.